This T cell receptor beta chain was found in a study of naive and memory T cell subsets (dated by TCRdb to the late 2010s). About the investigation overall: Sorted naive and memory T cell subsets from peripheral blood were analyzed in the study using a UMI-based, open-source pipeline for TCR alpha and beta sequencing. Complete agreement was observed between the functional CMV T cell responses and the IgG serology results. RNA was DNase-treated and reverse transcribed with TCR constant-region primers, mostly using SuperScript III.

From cysteine to phenylalanine, the CDR3 is 16 amino acids long. The kept DNA is CDR3 alone, 48 bases in frame from the first base. V is pared back by 5 bases and J by 8 bases, with 24 bases lying between the germline termini. On this clonotype itself: There is no known antigen for this receptor. Base qualities are not provided; no much larger clone lies one nucleotide away.

From the second PCR step onward, the TCR alpha chain libraries and the TCR beta chain libraries were amplified separately. Donor CMV status was determined by IFNgamma production from CD4+ T cells after overnight stimulation of fresh PBMCs with CMV viral lysate. Using Miltenyi beads, CD4 T cells were first positively selected, and CD8 T cells were then positively selected from the CD4-negative fraction. Cells stained for CD3, CD4, CD8, CD45RA, CD27 and a live/dead dye were sorted on a BD Aria II into four subsets by CD45RA and CD27. Blood came from a few healthy volunteers, each fractionated into CD4 and CD8 T cells and then into four differentiation subsets. About 120 ml of peripheral blood was drawn per donor, and PBMC were isolated by Ficoll-Paque PLUS density-gradient centrifugation. After sorting, cells were lysed in RLT buffer, RNA was extracted using a Qiagen RNeasy kit, and the extracted RNA was stored at -80 degrees C.

Points the paper makes about the study in general: After error correction, over 90% of naive TCR sequences appeared only once, giving much steeper abundance distributions than memory subsets. A few larger clonotypes were present in naive repertoires, especially CD8 naive repertoires, and these clonotypes were possibly memory cells re-expressing CD45RA. Gini index rose and Shannon and inverse Simpson diversity fell from naive through CM, EM and EMRA in both CD4 and CD8 cells. The repertoire findings for the naive and memory subsets could not be validated, as no ground truth was available. A power law was followed by TCR abundance, with an exponent that differed between naive and memory subsets but was consistent across the three individuals. RNA-based TCR counts may be affected by expression changes linked to T cell activation and differentiation. Single alpha or beta chain sequences, rather than paired alpha/beta receptors, were used to define clonotypes.

Library creation used UMI-ligation and nested PCR. The beta constant-region primer consisted of an equimolar mixture of two oligonucleotides that together covered TRBC1 and TRBC2. A single-stranded oligonucleotide carrying the SP2 primer and a 12-nucleotide UMI was ligated to the 3' end of the cDNA by T4 RNA ligase 1. Four rounds of PCR, combining the SP2 primer with nested alpha and beta constant-region primers, were used to amplify the ligated cDNA. Incubation of the ligation reaction was carried out at 16 degrees C for about 19-25 hours. PCR2 was usually performed as a SYBR Green qPCR and halted at a preset threshold so that over-amplification would not occur. Every purification after the first one was done using Agencourt AMPure XP magnetic beads. Library amounts were measured by Qubit and library quality was assessed on a TapeStation, where the main peak was expected at around 650 bp. The pooled libraries were sequenced on an Illumina MiSeq using v2 2x251 paired-end kits, which usually yielded about 0.95-2 million reads per sample. Each sample was pooled at 3 to 5 nM, and about 4.5-7% PhiX was included to help cluster recognition. In the source study's methods: Using tag matching that tolerated one base-pair mismatch, Decombinator assigned V and J genes to FASTQ reads that had been processed by Demultiplexor. UMIs were used by Collapsinator to correct both sequencing errors and frequency errors arising from PCR heterogeneity. TCRs were translated and CDR3s were extracted from the conserved cysteine to the FGXG phenylalanine by CDR3Translator, with non-productive sequences being flagged. Gini, Shannon entropy and inverse Simpson indices were calculated on repertoires that had been subsampled to equal numbers of UMI-defined TCRs. Within the linear range, a power law was fitted by maximum likelihood to the distributions of clonotype abundance. On one naive CD8 sample, the pipeline and MIGEC gave similar UMI counts, unique TCR numbers and clonal distributions. One analysis removed from the naive repertoire any naive TCRs that were also found in any memory subset from the same donor. Repertoires were searched for around 7,000 CMV-associated CDR3 sequences compiled from VDJdb and a published dataset. TCRdb trimmed the raw reads at Q25, called clones with MiXCR and kept productive beta chains. Entries are consolidated by CDR3 protein sequence, retaining the most common genes and DNA. V and J calls and clone size were set by TCRdb, not the authors. This sample lists 150,000 or so distinct CDR3 sequences; about 17% were detected once. Around 0.14% of the sample goes to the ten largest clones.

Specimen: naive CD4+ T cells from blood. This specimen's cell subset or site label, interpreted: naive T cells, CD45RA high CD27+. The receptor comes from a human donor in good health. The chain was built from TRBV12-3 or TRBV12-4 and TRBJ2-5; the D segment could be TRBD2, given 6 matching bases. The CDR3 protein: CASSPRGIERMVTQYF. The DNA sequence is TGTGCCAGCAGTCCGCGGGGTATAGAGCGAATGGTCACCCAGTACTTC.